Listed below are T cell receptor beta chains from one sample, sequenced in a study of cytomegalovirus exposure and HLA in healthy donors. The repertoire was sequenced with immunoSEQ multiplex PCR; TCRdb's copy has only in-frame clones and lacks some. The sample gives around 160,000 clones, around four fifths of which show up once; roughly 1.4% is in the top ten. Sequencing used PBMCs. These receptors came from a woman aged 18-35 years in good health and CMV-seronegative. Each CDR3 is given with its conserved first and last residue.

CDR3	J	V
CASSLGQGRSNQPQHF	TRBJ1-5	TRBV18
CASSRRGGPYEQYF	TRBJ2-7	TRBV19
CASSPYNRDTQYF	TRBJ2-3	TRBV18
CASSLEGGRGSQHF	TRBJ1-5	TRBV5-5
CASSYGLTPGNTIYF	TRBJ1-3	TRBV6-5
CASMGSGGNNQPQHF	TRBJ1-5	TRBV6-6
CSVGGEGSGANGLTF	TRBJ2-6	TRBV29-1
CASSLSVEGASQYF	TRBJ2-5	TRBV7-9
CASSLLPSGANVLTF	TRBJ2-6	TRBV28
CASSEVTFRGTNPLRNWGQHF	TRBJ1-5	TRBV6-1
CASSLERQGHSNTIYF	TRBJ1-3	TRBV5-1
CASSESWGKGETQYF	TRBJ2-5	TRBV10-1
CASSLTESTEAFF	TRBJ1-1	TRBV6-5
CASSYRGDTYEQYF	TRBJ2-7	TRBV6-5
CASRRGADEQYF	TRBJ2-7	TRBV6-6
CASSRDRGPGEAFF	TRBJ1-1	TRBV27
CASRDGGGNTGELFF	TRBJ2-2	TRBV19
CASSYGGGGSLFF	TRBJ1-4	TRBV5-1
CASSHRGGQRRQGYTF	TRBJ1-2	TRBV14
CASRLTSKGALGANGLTF	TRBJ2-6	TRBV7-2
CAISGQSTNYGYTF	TRBJ1-2	TRBV10-3
CASSRVNTEAFF	TRBJ1-1	TRBV10-1
CASSLDPDRGKYYGYTF	TRBJ1-2	TRBV7-6
CASSFTGDYGYTF	TRBJ1-2	TRBV6-6
CASSFGNRETQYF	TRBJ2-5	TRBV28
CASSLQGAWGEQYF	TRBJ2-7	TRBV5-6
CASSYRDREGYGYTF	TRBJ1-2	TRBV14
CASSEGAHNEQFF	TRBJ2-1	TRBV6-1
CASSITDRGRSYGYTF	TRBJ1-2	TRBV19
CASSYSSPLGWYF	TRBJ2-4	TRBV6-5
CASSPGLAGTDTQYF	TRBJ2-3	TRBV5-1
CASSLLGDRNNEQFF	TRBJ2-1	TRBV5-6
CASSQDRRGTNEKLFF	TRBJ1-4	TRBV4-1
CASAKTYQRDQPQHF	TRBJ1-5	TRBV7-8
CASSDQVYGYTF	TRBJ1-2	TRBV9
CASSPDRGPYGYTF	TRBJ1-2	TRBV18
CASSQDSLGTDAFF	TRBJ1-1	TRBV4-1
CASSEGAVIRPNYGYTF	TRBJ1-2	TRBV6-1
CASSLELLQGYNEQFF	TRBJ2-1	TRBV5-1
CASSLERGSYEQYF	TRBJ2-7	TRBV7-9
CASSLNTGEAQYF	TRBJ2-5	TRBV11-3
CASLRSGGAGNEQFF	TRBJ2-1	TRBV2
CASSSHGTGSSYGYTF	TRBJ1-2	TRBV28
CTYRTRLYTDTQYF	TRBJ2-3	TRBV29-1